The 28 T cell receptor beta chains presented below share a single source sample, sequenced in a study of T cell responses to AZD1222 COVID-19 vaccine. Assay used: immunoSEQ multiplex PCR; TCRdb lists only in-frame clones, some missing. Of 50,000 to 75,000 clones in the sample, 80% to 90% are singletons; the top ten hold 6% to 7.5%. This sample comprised peripheral blood, obtained 28 days after the second AZD1222 dose. All receptors derive from an adult who received the AZD1222 COVID-19 vaccine.

The gene calls are TRBV19 and TRBJ2-3; no clear D. Germline V lookup: CDR1 LNHDA, CDR2 SQIVND (reference sequence). Deletions cut 2 bases from V and 2 bases from J, with 8 bases between. There are 14 residues in the CDR3. The CDR3 nucleotides are TGTGCCAGTAGTATATTCCAGCACACAGATACGCAGTATTTT. Translating gives CASSIFQHTDTQYF.

The chain carries TRBV2 and TRBJ1-6; TRBD1 matches at 8 bases. Per germline, CDR1 SNHLY and CDR2 FYNNEI. The CDR3 length is 15 residues. Trimming removed 9 bases from V and 5 bases from J; junction bases left unmatched: 9. Here the CDR3 reads CARRQGSDNNSPLHF. CDR3 coding DNA: TGTGCCAGGAGACAGGGGTCCGATAATAATTCACCCCTCCACTTT.

This clone was recorded only once. The chain has TRBV19 and TRBJ2-5, with a weak D call TRBD1 (6 bases). Between the trimmed V and J ends, which lost 10 bases and 5 bases, there was a span of 14 bases. This CDR3 is built from 12 residues. Per the germline V gene, CDR1 is LNHDA and CDR2 is SQIVND (reference sequence). The CDR3 region has the DNA TGTGCCACAAGACAGGCAGGGGAGACCCAGTACTTC. It specifies CATRQAGETQYF.

V gene TRBV27 combines with J gene TRBJ1-4, with D unclear. The CDR3 runs to 13 residues. Germline V lookup: CDR1 MNHEY, CDR2 SMNVEV (reference sequence). Trimming pared 7 bases from V and 0 bases from J, leaving 6 bases between. The CDR3 protein is CASKEATNEKLFF. CDR3 nucleotide sequence: TGTGCCAGCAAGGAGGCAACTAATGAAAAACTGTTTTTT.

The gene calls are TRBV9 and TRBJ1-6; 8 bases fit TRBD1. The length of the CDR3 is 18 residues. CDR1 is SGDLS, CDR2 YYNGEE, per germline. The trim removed 4 bases at V and 0 bases at J, leaving 9 bases unmatched. In nucleotides, the CDR3 is TGTGCCAGCAGCTCCCGGACAGGGAGAGACTCCTATAATTCACCCCTCCACTTT. This codes for CASSSRTGRDSYNSPLHF.

The rearrangement uses TRBV29-1 and TRBJ2-7; D tentatively fits TRBD1 or TRBD2 (5 bases each). CDR3 size: 13 residues. Looked up from germline, CDR1 is SQVTM and CDR2 is ANQGSEA. V was clipped by 4 bases and J by 2 bases, with 12 bases between them. CDR3 in DNA: TGCAGCGTTGCCACGGGGCCCACCTACGAGCAGTACTTC. Translated: CSVATGPTYEQYF.

The chain has TRBV12-3 or TRBV12-4 and TRBJ2-1, with unresolved D. V shed 5 bases and J shed 7 bases, with 9 bases lying between them. The CDR3 contains 12 residues. The CDR3 DNA reads TGTGCCAGCAGTGCGAGTTGGAATGAGCAGTTCTTC. Translation: CASSASWNEQFF.

The chain combines TRBV4-1 with TRBJ2-6; D unresolved. V was pared by 4 bases and J by 0 bases, with 10 bases between. The CDR3 spans 16 residues. Germline V gene sequence: CDR1 MGHRA, CDR2 YSYEKL. CDR3 protein: CASSPFGTSGANVLTF. The CDR3, as DNA: TGCGCCAGCAGCCCCTTCGGAACCTCTGGGGCCAACGTCCTGACTTTC.

This clone was picked up a small number of times. The chain employs TRBV6-4 and TRBJ1-5; tentative D call: TRBD1 (6 bases). This CDR3 contains 18 residues. V dropped 0 bases and J dropped 1 base, with 16 bases sitting between them. From germline, CDR1 is MRHNA and CDR2 SNTAGT. The CDR3 coding sequence is TGTGCCAGCAGTGACTCGAGACAGGCGAATGGGAGCAATCAGCCCCAGCATTTT. Amino acid sequence: CASSDSRQANGSNQPQHF.

The chain recombines TRBV5-5 with TRBJ2-7, with TRBD2 matching 12 bases. Trimming took 4 bases from V and 2 from J; bases not matched to a gene: 4. Germline CDR1 SGHKS, CDR2 YYEKEE (reference sequence). CDR3 length equals 15 residues. CDR3 sequence (DNA): TGTGCCAGCAGCCCCCTAGCGGGAGGGCCCTACGAGCAGTACTTC. This sequence encodes CASSPLAGGPYEQYF. The full variable domain, completed using reference TRBV5-5 and TRBJ2-7, is DAGVTQSPTHLIKTRGQQVTLRCSPISGHKSVSWYQQVLGQGPQFIFQYYEKEERGRGNFPDRFSARQFPNYSSELNVNALLLGDSALYLCASSPLAGGPYEQYFGPGTRLTVT.

The chain carries TRBV7-9 and TRBJ2-3; a possible D gene is TRBD2 (6 bases). Trimming pared 3 bases from V and 0 bases from J, leaving 7 bases between. The CDR3 totals 14 residues. CDR1 SEHNR and CDR2 FQNEAQ come from the germline V gene (reference sequence). This chain's CDR3 is CASSFRGSTDTQYF. The CDR3 DNA reads as TGTGCCAGCAGCTTTCGGGGGAGCACAGATACGCAGTATTTT.

The V call is TRBV6-2 or TRBV6-3, the J call TRBJ1-3; D gene unclear. Trimming cost V 6 bases and J 7 bases, with 10 bases left between them. The CDR3 is made up of 12 amino acids. Germline V CDR1 and CDR2: MNHEY, SVGEGT. The CDR3 here is CASSPGGNTIYF. For the CDR3, the DNA is TGTGCCAGCAGCCCGGGAGGGAACACCATATATTTT.

This clone turned up a few times. The V call is TRBV15, the J call TRBJ1-2; unclear D gene. From germline, CDR1 is LNHNV and CDR2 YYDKDF (reference sequence). The CDR3 sequence is 14 residues long. The germline V and J ends were trimmed by 1 base and 5 bases, with 11 bases remaining between them. CDR3: CATSRATSQYGYTF. In DNA, the CDR3 is TGTGCCACCAGCAGAGCCACATCCCAATATGGCTACACCTTC.

CDR3 DNA: TGTGCCAGTAGTAAAGACAGGGGGTACGGTCAGCCCCAGCATTTT. Amino acid sequence: CASSKDRGYGQPQHF. The V call is TRBV19, the J call TRBJ1-5, with 9 bases lining up with TRBD1. V trimming: 4 bases; J trimming: 6 bases; junction bases outside the gene matches: 7. CDR1 LNHDA and CDR2 SQIVND come from the germline V gene (reference sequence). The CDR3 loop spans 15 amino acids.

The chain combines TRBV2 with TRBJ2-7; D may be TRBD2 (5 bases). Germline V CDR1 and CDR2: SNHLY, FYNNEI. The CDR3 spans 16 residues. The V end was cut by 8 bases, the J end by 0 bases, with 20 bases between. CDR3 loop: CASGHHFGLSSYEQYF. Here the CDR3 DNA reads TGTGCCAGCGGCCATCACTTTGGACTCTCCTCCTACGAGCAGTACTTC.

The gene calls are TRBV7-2 and TRBJ2-1; 8 nucleotides line up with TRBD1. After removal of 5 bases from V and 9 bases from J, the junction contained 9 bases not matched to a gene. Germline V gene lookup returns CDR1 SGHTA and CDR2 FQGNSA. This CDR3 comprises 14 residues. The CDR3 is CASSRTGMGGEQFF. CDR3 in DNA: TGTGCCAGCAGCCGGACAGGGATGGGGGGTGAGCAGTTCTTC. The whole variable domain, filled in from reference TRBV7-2 and TRBJ2-1, reads GAGVSQSPSNKVTEKGKDVELRCDPISGHTALYWYRQSLGQGLEFLIYFQGNSAPDKSGLPSDRFSAERTGGSVSTLTIQRTQQEDSAVYLCASSRTGMGGEQFFGPGTRLTVL.

The chain couples TRBV6-5 to TRBJ1-2, with D perhaps TRBD1 (6 bases). Looked up from germline, CDR1 is MNHEY and CDR2 is SVGAGI. The CDR3 is 13 residues long. V was shortened by 4 bases and J by 8 bases, with 14 bases between the two germline ends. CDR3 in DNA: TGTGCCAGCAGTTTGTTGGGGGCGTGGGGCTACACCTTC. Its translation is CASSLLGAWGYTF.

The genes are TRBV19 and TRBJ1-5, with no clear D. Trimming took off 3 bases at V and 6 bases at J, with 9 bases between the two ends. Germline loops: CDR1 LNHDA, CDR2 SQIVND (reference sequence). The CDR3 contains 13 residues. CDR3 sequence: CASSIAPPQPQHF. The CDR3 DNA follows: TGTGCCAGTAGTATCGCCCCTCCTCAGCCCCAGCATTTT.

The chain uses TRBV4-3 and TRBJ2-7; D gene unclear. The CDR3 runs to 14 residues. Trimming took off 1 base at V and 0 bases at J, with 7 bases between the two ends. The V gene's germline CDR1 is LGHNA and CDR2 YSLEER. Here the CDR3 reads CASSQGGGSYEQYF. DNA of the CDR3: TGCGCCAGCAGCCAAGGTGGCGGCTCCTACGAGCAGTACTTC.

The V call is TRBV27, the J call TRBJ2-3, with TRBD2 identical over 16 bases. The CDR3 covers 13 residues. Per germline, CDR1 MNHEY and CDR2 SMNVEV (reference sequence). After removal of 8 bases from V and 10 bases from J, the junction contained 3 bases not matched to a gene. In DNA, the CDR3 is TGTGCCAGCGGTGGGACTAGCGGGGGGGCGCAGTATTTT. Translating it yields CASGGTSGGAQYF.

The genes are TRBV4-1 and TRBJ1-6; the D gene is possibly TRBD1 (5 bases). There are 16 residues in the CDR3. The V end was cut by 4 bases, the J end by 6 bases, with 16 bases between. Per germline, CDR1 MGHRA and CDR2 YSYEKL. CDR3 amino acids: CASSPDQGISNSPLHF. The CDR3 bases are TGCGCCAGCAGCCCCGACCAGGGAATCAGTAATTCACCCCTCCACTTT.

The V and J genes are TRBV11-2 and TRBJ2-1; 8 bases agree with TRBD1. This CDR3 contains 14 residues. After removal of 6 bases from V and 7 bases from J, the junction contained 8 bases not matched to a gene. In germline, CDR1 is SGHAT, CDR2 FQNNGV. CDR3 bases: TGTGCCAGCAGTGTGGACAGGGTAGTAAATGAGCAGTTCTTC. It yields the protein CASSVDRVVNEQFF.

The V gene is TRBV6-5, the J gene TRBJ1-4; D might be TRBD1 (5 bases). CDR3 length equals 13 residues. Trimming stripped 10 bases from V and 12 bases from J, with 21 bases between. In germline, CDR1 is MNHEY, CDR2 SVGAGI. The CDR3: CATMTEFAGELFF. CDR3 DNA sequence: TGTGCCACCATGACAGAGTTTGCCGGGGAACTGTTTTTT.

V usage is TRBV14 and J usage is TRBJ2-7; D perhaps matches TRBD1 (6 bases). V lost 5 bases, J lost 3 bases, and 20 bases lay in between. This CDR3 is built from 16 residues. CDR1 is SGHDN, CDR2 FVKESK, per germline. CDR3 protein: CASSKSGQSSYYEQYF. The CDR3 nucleotides are TGTGCCAGCAGCAAATCCGGACAGTCCTCCTACTACGAGCAGTACTTC.

J is TRBJ2-1 and V is TRBV11-2, with no clear D. Germline lookup yields CDR1 SGHAT and CDR2 FQNNGV. The CDR3 spans 11 residues. The V end lost 3 bases, the J end lost 5 bases, and 2 bases lay between the germline ends. CDR3 sequence (DNA): TGTGCCAGCAGCTTGAACAATGAGCAGTTCTTC. Translated, it gives CASSLNNEQFF.

J is TRBJ2-3 and V is TRBV12-3 or TRBV12-4; D unresolved. CDR3 size: 11 residues. Trimming pared 6 bases from V and 3 bases from J, leaving 4 bases between. DNA of the CDR3: TGTGCCAGCAGAGAAACAGATACGCAGTATTTT. It encodes CASRETDTQYF.

The chain is built from TRBV18 and TRBJ1-2; TRBD1 matches at 9 bases. Germline CDR1 is KGHSH and CDR2 is LQKENI. V shed 4 bases and J 5 bases; nucleotides not matched to a gene: 2. The CDR3 is 13 residues long. The CDR3 protein is CASSRDRAYGYTF. The CDR3 bases are TGTGCCAGCTCACGGGACAGGGCGTATGGCTACACCTTC.

V usage is TRBV19 and J usage is TRBJ1-1; TRBD1 matches at 8 bases. Germline CDR1 reads LNHDA; CDR2 reads SQIVND (reference sequence). V lost 5 bases and J lost 4; bases outside the gene matches: 12. The CDR3 contains 16 residues. The CDR3 coding sequence is TGTGCCAGTAGTCGGTCACGGACAGGGCTGGCCACTGAAGCTTTCTTT. Residues: CASSRSRTGLATEAFF. Complete variable domain (other parts from reference TRBV19 and TRBJ1-1): DGGITQSPKYLFRKEGQNVTLSCEQNLNHDAMYWYRQDPGQGLRLIYYSQIVNDFQKGDIAEGYSVSREKKESFPLTVTSAQKNPTAFYLCASSRSRTGLATEAFFGQGTRLTVV.